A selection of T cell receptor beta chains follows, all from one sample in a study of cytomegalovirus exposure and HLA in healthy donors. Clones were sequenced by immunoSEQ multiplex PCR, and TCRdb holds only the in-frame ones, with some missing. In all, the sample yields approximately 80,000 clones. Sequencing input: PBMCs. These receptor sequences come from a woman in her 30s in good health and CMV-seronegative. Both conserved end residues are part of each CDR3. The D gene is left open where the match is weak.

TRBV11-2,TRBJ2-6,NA,TGTGCCAGCAGCTTGCAGGGTTCTGGGGCCAACGTCCTGACTTTC,CASSLQGSGANVLTF
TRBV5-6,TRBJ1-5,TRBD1,TGTGCCAGCAGCTATGGGACAGGGGGGAATCAGCCCCAGCATTTT,CASSYGTGGNQPQHF
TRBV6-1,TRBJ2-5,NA,TGTGCCAGCCACCTTAGCGGACTTCAAGAGACCCAGTACTTC,CASHLSGLQETQYF
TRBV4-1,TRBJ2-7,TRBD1,TGCGCCAGCAGCTCCCCCGAACAGGGGACCTACGAGCAGTACTTC,CASSSPEQGTYEQYF
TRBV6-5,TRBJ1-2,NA,TGTGCCAGCAGTAGGACAGCTAACTATGGCTACACCTTC,CASSRTANYGYTF
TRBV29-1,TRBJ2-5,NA,TGCAGCGTTGGACTAAAGACAGAGACCCAGTACTTC,CSVGLKTETQYF
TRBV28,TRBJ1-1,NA,TGTGCCAGCAGTTTAGAGACAGTGAACACTGAAGCTTTCTTT,CASSLETVNTEAFF
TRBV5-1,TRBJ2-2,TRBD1,TGCGCCAGCAACCGGGACCATCCGGCAGGGGGGAACACCGGGGAGCTGTTTTTT,CASNRDHPAGGNTGELFF
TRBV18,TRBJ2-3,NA,TGTGCCAGCTCGTTACTCGTTACAGATACGCAGTATTTT,CASSLLVTDTQYF
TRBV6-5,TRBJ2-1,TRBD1,TGTGCCAGCTTGGACAGGGGAGGCAATGAGCAGTTCTTC,CASLDRGGNEQFF
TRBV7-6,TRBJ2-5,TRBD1,TGTGCCAGCAGCACCGGACAGGGACAAGAGACCCAGTACTTC,CASSTGQGQETQYF
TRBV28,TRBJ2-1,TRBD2,TGTGCCAGACTCGGGACTAGGGATCGGGATGAGCAGTTCTTC,CARLGTRDRDEQFF
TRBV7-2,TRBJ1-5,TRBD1,TGTGCCAGCAGCTTTGAGGTGACAGGGGCGGATCAGCCCCAGCATTTT,CASSFEVTGADQPQHF
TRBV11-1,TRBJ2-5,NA,TGTGCCAGCAGCCCGAATGGGCCAAGGGAGACCCAGTACTTC,CASSPNGPRETQYF